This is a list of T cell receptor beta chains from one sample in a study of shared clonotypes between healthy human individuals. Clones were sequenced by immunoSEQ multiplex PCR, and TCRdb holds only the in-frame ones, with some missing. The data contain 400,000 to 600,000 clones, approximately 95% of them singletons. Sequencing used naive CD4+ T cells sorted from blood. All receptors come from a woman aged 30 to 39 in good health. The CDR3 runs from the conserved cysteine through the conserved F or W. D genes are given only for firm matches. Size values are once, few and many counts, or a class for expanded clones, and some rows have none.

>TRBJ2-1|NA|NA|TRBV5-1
CASSLAGGGQFF
TGCGCCAGCAGCTTGGCTGGGGGAGGGCAGTTCTTC
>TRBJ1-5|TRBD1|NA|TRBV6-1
CASSEQGASNQPQHF
TGTGCCAGCAGTGAACAGGGGGCTAGCAATCAGCCCCAGCATTTT
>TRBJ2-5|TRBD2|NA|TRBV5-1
CASSESGRGETQYF
TGCGCCAGCAGCGAGAGCGGGAGGGGGGAGACCCAGTACTTC
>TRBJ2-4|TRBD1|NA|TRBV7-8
CASSFRPGDRGNIQYF
TGTGCCAGCAGCTTCCGGCCAGGGGACAGGGGAAACATTCAGTACTTC
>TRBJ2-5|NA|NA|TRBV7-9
CASSLEGSPTGRETQYF
TGTGCCAGCAGCTTAGAGGGGTCCCCGACAGGGAGGGAGACCCAGTACTTC
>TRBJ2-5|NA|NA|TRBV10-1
CASAAPEEETQYF
TGCGCCAGCGCCGCTCCGGAGGAAGAGACCCAGTACTTC
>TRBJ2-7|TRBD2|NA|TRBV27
CASSLKAGTSLTYEQYF
TGTGCCAGCAGTTTAAAAGCCGGGACTAGCTTAACCTACGAGCAGTACTTC
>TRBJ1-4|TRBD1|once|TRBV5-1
CASSLAQGKGEKLFF
TGCGCCAGCAGCTTGGCACAGGGGAAAGGTGAAAAACTGTTTTTT
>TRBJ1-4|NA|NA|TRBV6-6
CASRNSGEKLFF
TGTGCCAGCAGAAACAGTGGCGAAAAACTGTTTTTT
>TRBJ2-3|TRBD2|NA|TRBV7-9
CASSLLAGGSTDTQYF
TGTGCCAGCAGCTTACTGGCGGGAGGGAGCACAGATACGCAGTATTTT
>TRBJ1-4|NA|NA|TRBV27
CASSPNVGEKLFF
TGTGCCAGCAGCCCAAATGTGGGTGAAAAACTGTTTTTT
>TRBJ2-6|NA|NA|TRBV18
CASSPYLDTAGGANVLTF
TGTGCCAGCTCACCATATCTGGACACCGCTGGGGGGGCCAACGTCCTGACTTTC
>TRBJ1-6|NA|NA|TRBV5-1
CASGPDSPLHF
TGCGCCAGCGGGCCTGATTCACCCCTCCACTTT
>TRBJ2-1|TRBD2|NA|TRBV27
CARPTDREGRLDEQFF
TGTGCCAGGCCAACCGACCGGGAGGGCCGGTTGGATGAGCAGTTCTTC
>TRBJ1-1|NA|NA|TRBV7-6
CASSPHTIPGTEAFF
TGTGCCAGCAGCCCCCATACTATACCGGGCACTGAAGCTTTCTTT
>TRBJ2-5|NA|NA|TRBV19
CASSIPLETQYF
TGTGCCAGTAGTATTCCGCTGGAGACCCAGTACTTC
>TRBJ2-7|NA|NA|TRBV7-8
CASSLDARGQQYF
TGTGCCAGCAGCTTAGATGCGCGGGGACAGCAGTACTTC
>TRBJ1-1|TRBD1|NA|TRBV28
CASSRSGTGGWAFF
TGTGCCAGCAGCCGCAGCGGGACAGGGGGCTGGGCTTTCTTT
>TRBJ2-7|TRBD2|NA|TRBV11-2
CASSSARGSFHSYEQYF
TGTGCCAGCAGCTCTGCGCGGGGGTCGTTCCATTCCTACGAGCAGTACTTC
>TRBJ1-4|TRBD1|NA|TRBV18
CASSPGDRALNEKLFF
TGTGCCAGCTCACCCGGAGACAGGGCGCTGAATGAAAAACTGTTTTTT
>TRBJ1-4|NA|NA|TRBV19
CASRGVWPTNEKLFF
TGTGCCAGTAGGGGGGTCTGGCCAACTAATGAAAAACTGTTTTTT
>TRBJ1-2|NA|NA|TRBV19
CASTSYPQQGGVSGYGYTF
TGTGCCAGTACCTCCTACCCTCAGCAGGGTGGGGTCTCGGGCTATGGCTACACCTTC
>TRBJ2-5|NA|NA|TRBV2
CAKVGLSNEETQYF
TGTGCCAAAGTAGGACTCTCGAATGAAGAGACCCAGTACTTC